This T cell receptor (beta chain) comes out of a study of T cells in Graves' hyperthyroidism and ophthalmopathy. Study summary: Peripheral blood draws took place at initial diagnosis, ahead of any treatment.

Reasons for excluding patients were uncontrolled infection, other autoimmune disease, pregnancy or lactation. The PBMCs had their origin in approximately 10 ml of fresh peripheral blood. The study, taken as a whole, reports: Most expanded thyroid clonotypes above 0.001 recurred in blood.

V trimming: 5 bases; J trimming: 1 base; junction bases outside the gene matches: 5. The CDR3 totals 14 residues. Looked up from germline, CDR1 is MGHRA and CDR2 is YSYEKL. RNA transcripts served as the template for amplifying TCR beta CDR3 regions. A set of HTBI primers served as the primers for a first-round RT-PCR of the TCR CDR3. TCRdb re-analysed the multiplex PCR reads in MiXCR, keeping a single row per CDR3 protein. Among 450,000 to 650,000 distinct CDR3 sequences, roughly 17% were seen once, and the ten largest hold approximately 16%. This clonotype was seen a handful of times. What it recognizes is unknown.

Material for sequencing was blood. The clonotype originates from a woman between 18 and 29 years old with Graves' ophthalmopathy. The chain uses TRBV4-1 and TRBJ2-7; TRBD1 matches at 7 bases. Here the CDR3 reads CASSSGQNSYEQYF. The CDR3 region has the DNA TGCGCCAGCAGCTCGGGACAGAATTCCTACGAGCAGTACTTC.